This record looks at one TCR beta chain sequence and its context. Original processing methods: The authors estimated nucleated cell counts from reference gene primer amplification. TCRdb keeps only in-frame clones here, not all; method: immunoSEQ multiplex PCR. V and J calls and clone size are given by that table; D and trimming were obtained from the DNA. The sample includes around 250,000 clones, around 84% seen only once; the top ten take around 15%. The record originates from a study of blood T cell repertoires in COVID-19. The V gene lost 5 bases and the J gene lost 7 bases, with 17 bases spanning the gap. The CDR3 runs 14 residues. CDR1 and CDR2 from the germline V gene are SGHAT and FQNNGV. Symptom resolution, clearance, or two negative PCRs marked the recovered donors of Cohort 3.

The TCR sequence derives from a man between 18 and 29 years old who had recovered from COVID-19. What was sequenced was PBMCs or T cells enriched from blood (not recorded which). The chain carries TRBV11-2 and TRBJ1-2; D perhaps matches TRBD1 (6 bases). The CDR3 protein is CASSLAGGAFGYTF. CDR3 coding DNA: TGTGCCAGCAGCCTAGCTGGGGGGGCGTTTGGCTACACCTTC.